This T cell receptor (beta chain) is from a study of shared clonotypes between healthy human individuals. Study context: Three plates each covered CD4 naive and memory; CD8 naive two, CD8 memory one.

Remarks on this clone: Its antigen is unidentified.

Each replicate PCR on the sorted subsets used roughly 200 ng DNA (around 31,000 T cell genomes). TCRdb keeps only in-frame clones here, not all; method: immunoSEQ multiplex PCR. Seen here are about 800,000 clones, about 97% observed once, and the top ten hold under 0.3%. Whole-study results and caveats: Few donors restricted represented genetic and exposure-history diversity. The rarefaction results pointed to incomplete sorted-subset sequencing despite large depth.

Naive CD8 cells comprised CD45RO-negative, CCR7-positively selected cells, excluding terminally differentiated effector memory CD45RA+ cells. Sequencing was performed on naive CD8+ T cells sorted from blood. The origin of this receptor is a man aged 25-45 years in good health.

CDR3 sequence (DNA): TGTGCCAGCAGGGGGGAGGAGGGGCCGCTCGACGAGCAGTACTTC. Residues: CASRGEEGPLDEQYF. This sequence joins TRBV7-9 and TRBJ2-7, with D possibly being TRBD2 (6 bases). The CDR3 is made up of 15 amino acids. Trimming took off 6 bases at V and 5 bases at J, with 20 bases between the two ends. CDR1 and CDR2 from the germline V gene are SEHNR and FQNEAQ (reference sequence).